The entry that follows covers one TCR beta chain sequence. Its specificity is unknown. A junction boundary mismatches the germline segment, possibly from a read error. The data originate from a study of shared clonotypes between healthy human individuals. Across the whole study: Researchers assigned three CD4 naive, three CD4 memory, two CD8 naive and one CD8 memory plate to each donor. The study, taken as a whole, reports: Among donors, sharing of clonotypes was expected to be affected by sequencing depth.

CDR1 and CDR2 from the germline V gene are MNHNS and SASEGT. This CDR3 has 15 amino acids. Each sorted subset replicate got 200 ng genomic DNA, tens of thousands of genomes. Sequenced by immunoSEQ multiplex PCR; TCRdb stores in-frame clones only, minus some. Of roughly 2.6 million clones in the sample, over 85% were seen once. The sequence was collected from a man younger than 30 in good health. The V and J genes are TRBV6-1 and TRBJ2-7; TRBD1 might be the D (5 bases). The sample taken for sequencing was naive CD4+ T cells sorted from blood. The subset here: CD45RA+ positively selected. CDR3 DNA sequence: TGTGCCAGCAGGGAAGGGGTCACTTTCCTCTACGAGCAGTACTTC. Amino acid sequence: CASREGVTFLYEQYF.